This TCR beta chain was identified in a study of cytomegalovirus exposure and HLA in healthy donors (dated by TCRdb to 2017 to 2019). Context from the whole study: In an earlier analysis of 587 of the donors, 250 to 300 Gb of sequence data and some 120 million unique TCR beta sequences from roughly 180 million T cells were reported. About 5 DR-DQ haplotypes were handled as single units for association and clustering, since linkage in the cohort was strong. Of the 300 to 500 genotyped donors, 75% to 85% were placed in the genetic ancestry cluster associated with self-reported Caucasian donors. Every repertoire in the discovery cohort had been generated on one and the same sequencing platform. The study combined high-throughput TCR immunosequencing, statistical association of individual TCRs with disease status, and machine learning to predict cytomegalovirus infection status. The study used immunosequencing to profile the T cell repertoires of approximately 650 subjects and linked those repertoires to cytomegalovirus serostatus. To study patterns of TCR occurrence, a later analysis re-analyzed previously published TCR beta repertoires from under 750 donors and added high-resolution HLA genotyping. The number of donors typed differed by locus, with about 629-630 for A, B, C, DRB1 and DQB1, around 500 for DQA1, 606 for DPA1, and approximately 470 for DPB1. The later analysis used no new phenotypic data to find candidate immune exposures, relying instead on TCR beta sequences and their occurrence across donors. An earlier analysis of some 500 of the donors applied high-throughput TCR beta sequencing to assess whether each TCR beta V gene segment acted as functional or pseudogenic. Class I and class II HLA loci were covered by the typing at four-digit resolution. On average, roughly 240,000 unique TCR beta nucleotide sequences were sequenced per donor among 398 genotyped donors of the cohort, with roughly 18% of those sequences being non-productive. Around 320 gigabases of sequencing data and approximately 85 million unique TCR sequences were included in an early release covering over 600 HLA-typed donors. Donor age, sex, ethnicity and CMV serostatus were collected together with the repertoire data. The study aimed to test whether signatures of past pathogen exposure could be identified by cataloging public T cell receptors. Along with the approximately 700-subject first cohort, a separate validation cohort of some 130 different subjects was used. A later genetic analysis took genome-wide SNP genotypes for about 55% of the 666 donors and used that subset as a discovery cohort.

The method behind the library was the immunoSEQ multiplex PCR assay. A mixture of 60 forward primers for TCR Vbeta segments and 13 reverse primers for TCR Jbeta segments was used in the multiplex PCR. Amplification of the CDR3 region of rearranged TCR beta genes was performed with a multiplex PCR assay on genomic DNA. The amplified TCR beta libraries were sequenced on the Illumina HiSeq System as 87-base-pair reads. Per the original workflow: A later analysis counted tens of millions of unique TCR beta chains across the 600 to 850 repertoires, and 9.5 million to 11 million of these chains were shared by at least two donors. To remove PCR and sequencing errors, raw reads were error-corrected and collapsed into unique sequences using a nearest-neighbor algorithm that merged closely related sequences. To assign V, D and J gene segments, CDR3 sequences were aligned to IMGT reference sequences. For a sequence to be retained, at least a six-nucleotide match to both a V gene segment and a J gene segment was required. Rearrangements were classified as productive when the CDR3 lacked stop codons and remained in frame with V and J, and all other rearrangements were classified as non-productive. CDR3 was defined according to IMGT convention as the region running from the second conserved V-encoded cysteine to the conserved J-encoded phenylalanine. The earlier analysis of 587 of the donors excluded any sequence lacking an unambiguous match to a single V gene segment. An earlier analysis of 587 of the donors called V segments functional above 56.7% productive rearrangements and segregating when the between-donor standard deviation exceeded 5%. A statistical classification framework was built to diagnose cytomegalovirus status from the catalog of TCR beta chain sequences. In a later analysis, TCR nucleotide sequences were compared against IMGT/GENE-DB human TR gene sequences so that V and J genes could be assigned. The TCRdist pipeline was used in a later analysis to assign CDR3 sequences and most-parsimonious VDJ recombination scenarios. In a later analysis, every TCR beta chain was defined by the combination of its CDR3 amino acid sequence and its V-gene family, and reads without a unique V-gene family were dropped. In a later analysis, nearly 600 highly shared, low-generation-probability nucleotide sequences were removed to address suspected cross-contamination and a sequencing artifact. A later analysis calculated a clonal expansion index for each public chain from normalized within-repertoire ranks of inferred template counts. In a later analysis, generation probabilities were computed using a VDJ recombination model fitted to out-of-frame rearrangements, and the results were checked against IGoR. In a later analysis, hypergeometric tests were used to score TCR-TCR, TCR-HLA and TCR-CMV co-occurrence, with a repertoire-size bias correction applied to TCR pairs. A later analysis estimated false discovery rates by permuting HLA or CMV assignments 20 times. In a later analysis, co-occurring TCRs were grouped using DBSCAN, with TCRdist sequence similarity added in when clustering inside HLA-allele-positive subsets. Repertoires with fewer than 30,000 or more than 120,000 public chains were left out of co-occurrence clustering, as were roughly five repertoires with anomalous nucleotide sharing. What TCRdb holds here is the immuneACCESS table cut down to in-frame rearrangements. Part of the clones is not present; checked against another copy, under half of the missing clones reflect an unresolved V gene, and the others are unexplained. The DNA was the basis for D and trimming; V, J and clone size are from that table. The sample data list under 250,000 clones, and roughly 85% of these were observed just once. The ten largest account for approximately 2.2% of the sample.

Remarks on this clone: The antigen this receptor binds is unknown. No much larger clone exists at a distance of one base, and base qualities are not known.

The cohort was made up of approximately 670 healthy bone marrow donors. At the time of sampling, all cohort members were nominally healthy, though unrecorded immune exposures were likely present. The donor tested CMV seronegative and was one of the 352 seronegative cohort members. Each donor provided a peripheral blood sample, and peripheral blood mononuclear cells were used for TCR beta sequencing. Genomic DNA was extracted from the blood cell samples with the Qiagen DNeasy Blood Extraction Kit. The CDR1 and CDR2 encoded by the germline V gene are SGHRS and YFSETQ. The CDR3 covers 14 residues, taking in both the cysteine and the phenylalanine. Just the 42-base CDR3 DNA is kept, in frame starting at base 1. V and J are truncated by 0 bases and 4 bases respectively, leaving an intervening sequence of 7 bases. What the study reported, not specific to this receptor: When HLA alleles, especially DR and DQ, strongly co-occurred, attributing TCR associations to individual alleles was difficult. A group of highly shared sequence variants was considered likely to be a technical artifact of the sequencing pipeline. Because HLA typing was missing for some donors at each locus, association tests included only the typed subset. Because the 87-base-pair reads could not distinguish some IMGT-functional V segments, including TRBV6-2 and TRBV6-3, those segments were excluded. The study listed 150 to 200 TCR beta chains as associated with cytomegalovirus. This cohort had only TCR beta chains sequenced, and the lack of alpha or paired-chain data limited which features could be detected. In vitro tests confirmed that three of the cytomegalovirus-associated TCR beta chains recognize cytomegalovirus antigens. In a later analysis, HLA-associated TCR beta chains showed more clonal expansion and lower generation probabilities than non-associated chains that were equally common. The classifier was reported to diagnose cytomegalovirus status with high specificity and sensitivity in both the original and validation cohorts. The authors suggested that the approach could potentially be generalized to other disease states and immunological phenotypes. Because counts were too low, seventeen rarely observed V segments, including chromosome 9 orphons, were left out of the earlier analysis of roughly 600 of the donors. Linkage disequilibrium might explain the correlated functional status among segregating V segments, but an unknown experimental factor could not be ruled out. In a later analysis, several top co-occurrence clusters were reported to appear linked to parvovirus B19, influenza, CMV and Epstein-Barr virus. In a later genetic analysis, a missense DCLRE1C variant was associated with V-gene and J-gene trimming of TCR beta chains, and the association was replicated in an independent cohort. The presence/absence analyses assumed that sequencing depth was roughly uniform across donors, and that assumption may not be true. According to a later analysis, TCR association rates differed among HLA loci, with DRB1 alleles showing the most associated TCRs and HLA-C alleles showing the fewest. CMV serostatus was the only immune exposure information available for the cohort. At a false discovery rate of 0.05, a later analysis linked under 20,000 TCR beta sequences to specific HLA alleles. An earlier analysis of several hundred of the donors showed that most TCR beta V segments appeared in productive rearrangements either about 87% or about 30% of the time, which broadly matched IMGT annotations. A later genetic analysis reported fewer N-insertions in productive TCRs among donors in an Asian-associated ancestry cluster than the roughly 720-donor mean. A further reported finding was that TCR beta sequences accurately predicted the HLA-A and HLA-B alleles for most subjects in the first cohort. Most TCR sequences were observed very rarely across donors, whereas some public TCRs were present in many individuals. According to a later analysis, most CMV-associated TCR beta chains appeared to be HLA-restricted, and the HLA associations seemed to be driven largely by CMV exposure.

The sequenced material came from PBMCs. Recombination joined TRBV5-1 with TRBJ1-4, and TRBD1 may be the D gene, going by 5 matching bases. The TCR comes from a woman in her forties or fifties in good health and CMV-seronegative. The DNA sequence is TGCGCCAGCAGCTTGGGACAGCTTAATGAAAAACTGTTTTTT. Its amino acids are CASSLGQLNEKLFF.